This T cell receptor (beta chain) was sequenced in a study of cytomegalovirus exposure and HLA in healthy donors. Comment on this clone: Antigen: not known.

V trimming: 5 bases; J trimming: 1 base; junction bases outside the gene matches: 2. The CDR3 runs to 14 residues. Germline CDR1 PRHDT, CDR2 FYEKMQ (reference sequence). 60 Vbeta and 13 Jbeta primers were used in PCR. Data came from immunoSEQ multiplex PCR; TCRdb stores just in-frame clones and leaves some out. Here the sample spans under 200,000 clones, roughly 79% being singletons. Study conclusions and caveats: CMV serostatus was the sole immune exposure information available.

The source of this sequence is a male donor in good health and CMV-seropositive. The gene calls are TRBV13 and TRBJ1-1; 9 bases are a match to TRBD1. Sequencing input: PBMCs. The CDR3 nucleotides are TGTGCCAGCAGCGGGGGACAGGGGAACACTGAAGCTTTCTTT. It encodes CASSGGQGNTEAFF.